These 18 T cell receptor beta chains share one sample of origin, sequenced in a study of tumor-infiltrating lymphocytes in primary liver carcinoma. From unsorted bulk tissue weighing about 18-30 mg, DNA and RNA were co-extracted. A constant-region primer served to make TCR beta cDNA from approximately 490 ng total RNA. Libraries for TCR beta were built through three nested multiplex PCR rounds, which together made up a slightly modified ARM-PCR procedure. PCR rounds one and two used TRBV1-TRBV30 forward primers with a C-beta reverse primer for around 11 cycles each. From the multiplex PCR reads, TCRdb called clonotypes with MiXCR, one entry per CDR3 protein. This table has just under 95,000 distinct CDR3 sequences, about 70% appearing once. The sequenced sample was tumor-adjacent normal liver tissue. The origin of the receptors is a man aged 35 to 55 with primary liver carcinoma and hepatitis B virus infection.

Comments on this clonotype: Being one base from a much bigger clone, this may be a read error. V gene TRBV7-8 combines with J gene TRBJ2-4; unclear D gene. The germline gives CDR1 SGHVS, CDR2 FQNEAQ. The CDR3 is 14 amino acids. This CDR3 reads CASSGQKSKIIQYF. CDR3 nucleotides: TGTGCCAGCAGCGGTCAGAAGTCCAAAATCATTCAGTACTTC.

Remarks on this clonotype: The junction differs from germline at one of its ends, possibly a read error. The J gene is TRBJ1-1, the V gene TRBV18; maybe TRBD1 (5 bases). Germline CDR1 and CDR2: KGHSH and LQKENI. This CDR3 region has 15 residues. The CDR3 here is CASSPTGRGNTEAFF. Written as DNA, the CDR3 is TGTGCTAGCTCGCCAACTGGGAGGGGGAACACTGAAGCTTTCTTT.

As for this clonotype: This may be a read error, as it is one base from a much larger clone. The chain joins TRBV10-3 to TRBJ2-7; TRBD2 matches at 8 bases. Looked up from germline, CDR1 is ENHRY and CDR2 is SYGVKD. The CDR3 contains 16 residues. The CDR3 protein is CTISNSAGRGGYEQYF. Here the CDR3 DNA reads TGTACCATCAGCAACTCCGCCGGCCGCGGGGGGTACGAGCAGTACTTC.

As to this clonotype: This CDR3 is missing its conserved last phenylalanine or tryptophan, likely due to a read error. The CDR3 protein is CASAEGQSSYEQYL. The CDR3 region has the DNA TGTGCCAGCGCCGAGGGACAGTCCTCCTATGAGCAGTACTTA. V usage is TRBV6-1 and J usage is TRBJ2-7, with 7 bases matching TRBD1. CDR1 and CDR2 (germline): MNHNS, SASEGT. The length of the CDR3 is 14 residues.

This clonotype was counted many times. The chain links TRBV4-1 to TRBJ2-7, with D unclear. Germline CDR1 is MGHRA and CDR2 is YSYEKL. This CDR3 is 12 amino acids long. Trimming took off 5 bases at V and 3 bases at J, with 8 bases between the two ends. The DNA of the CDR3 is TGCGCCAGCAGCTTGGACGGCTACGAGCAGTACTTC. This gives the protein CASSLDGYEQYF.

The rearrangement uses TRBV29-1 and TRBJ2-5, with TRBD2 matching 14 bases. Looked up from germline, CDR1 is SQVTM and CDR2 is ANQGSEA. The CDR3 is made up of 16 amino acids. V shed 7 bases and J 7 bases; nucleotides not matched to a gene: 14. The CDR3 nucleotides read TGCAGCGCCGATAGTGGGACTAGCGGGAGTGTTGGGACCCAGTACTTC. It encodes CSADSGTSGSVGTQYF.

Note on this clonotype: Its ends do not fully match the called genes, so a read error is possible. The chain links TRBV7-9 to TRBJ2-1, with a tentative D call TRBD2 (6 bases). CDR3 length: 14 amino acids. CDR1 is SEHNR and CDR2 is FQNEAQ in the germline V gene (reference sequence). For the CDR3, the DNA is TGTGCCAGCAGCCTGGAGGGAGGCATCAATGAACAGTTCTTC. Amino acid sequence: CASSLEGGINEQFF.

About this clonotype: An end of the junction differs from the germline gene, which may be a read error. The genes are TRBV11-2 and TRBJ2-7; D gene ambiguous. The germline gives CDR1 SGHAT, CDR2 FQNNGV. The CDR3 sequence is 15 residues long. The CDR3: CVRSLSTPGSYEQYF. The CDR3 DNA reads as TGTGTCAGGAGCTTAAGTACTCCTGGCTCCTACGAGCAATACTTC.

Of note for this clonotype: A clone one base away is much larger, so this may be a read error. V usage is TRBV12-3 or TRBV12-4 and J usage is TRBJ1-1, with D unclear. The V gene lost 2 bases and the J gene lost 1 base, with 8 bases spanning the gap. The CDR3 has 14 amino acids. The CDR3 coding sequence is TGTGCCAGCAGTTTAAGGATGGGGAACACTGAAGCTTTCTTT. Its protein is CASSLRMGNTEAFF.

A remark on this clonotype: A much larger clone differs by one base, so this may be a read error. This rearrangement joins TRBV10-3 to TRBJ1-1; 7 bases line up with TRBD1. The germline V gene has CDR1 ENHRY and CDR2 SYGVKD. The CDR3 has 16 residues. In DNA form, the CDR3 reads TGTGCCATCAGTGAGTCACCAGGGGGTATGAACATTGAAGCTTTCTTT. Translating it yields CAISESPGGMNIEAFF.

This clonotype is medium-sized. V is TRBV29-1 and J is TRBJ2-6; D is unresolved. V was cut by 1 base and J by 2 bases, with 6 bases left in between. Germline CDR1 is SQVTM and CDR2 is ANQGSEA. The CDR3 runs to 14 residues. CDR3 in DNA: TGCAGCGTTGAAGGTGGGCCTGGGGCCAACGTCCTGACTTTC. Its translation is CSVEGGPGANVLTF.

The rearrangement links TRBV20-1 to TRBJ1-5; 7 nucleotides match TRBD1. The CDR3 loop spans 14 amino acids. V lost 7 bases, J lost 7 bases, and 13 bases stayed unmatched. Germline values: CDR1 DFQATT, CDR2 SNEGSKA (reference sequence). Here the CDR3 reads CSVRDSSPFQPQHF. The DNA for the CDR3 is TGCAGTGTCCGGGACAGTTCCCCATTCCAGCCCCAGCATTTT.

Comment on this clonotype: Given a much more abundant clone one base away, this may be a read error. The chain employs TRBV6-1 and TRBJ2-7; D may match TRBD1 or TRBD2 (5 bases each). Germline-derived CDR1 and CDR2 are MNHNS and SASEGT. This CDR3 region has 13 residues. The CDR3 loop reads CASSEDGTYKQYF. The CDR3 DNA reads as TGTGCCAGCAGTGAAGACGGGACCTACAAGCAGTACTTC.

This clonotype was picked up a small number of times. This chain links TRBV18 with TRBJ2-7; D possibly corresponds to TRBD1 (5 bases). Trimming left V 1 base short and J 2 bases short, with 9 bases between. CDR3 size: 14 residues. Germline V gene lookup returns CDR1 KGHSH and CDR2 LQKENI. The CDR3 nucleotides read TGTGCCAGCTCACCACTGAAGACAGCCTACGAGCAGTACTTC. This encodes CASSPLKTAYEQYF.

V is TRBV11-1 and J is TRBJ2-5; a possible D gene is TRBD2 (5 bases). The CDR3 spans 19 residues. Germline CDR1 SGHAT, CDR2 FQDESV (reference sequence). The V end was cut by 5 bases, the J end by 11 bases, with 36 bases between. The chain's CDR3 is CASSPPPEVRKDFQEAQYF. CDR3 nucleotide sequence: TGTGCCAGCAGCCCGCCCCCTGAGGTCAGGAAGGACTTCCAAGAGGCACAGTACTTC.

As regards this clonotype: It may be a read error: a sequence one base away is much more abundant. The chain links TRBV10-2 to TRBJ2-1; no clear D gene. The CDR3 runs to 13 residues. CDR1 is WSHSY, CDR2 SAAADI, per germline. Deletions cut 4 bases from V and 4 bases from J, with 8 bases between. The CDR3 loop is CASSVQIYNEQFF. The CDR3 nucleotides are TGCGCCAGCAGTGTACAGATTTACAATGAGCAGTTCTTC.

To note about this clonotype: One end of the junction is discordant with germline, which a read error may explain. The chain couples TRBV5-6 to TRBJ1-5; no definite D call. The germline V gene encodes CDR1 SGHDT and CDR2 YYEEEE. This CDR3 region has 12 residues. DNA for the CDR3: TGTGCCAGCAGCAGTGGGAATCAGTCCCAGCATTTT. It specifies CASSSGNQSQHF.

This chain joins TRBV5-4 and TRBJ2-7; TRBD1 aligns across 9 bases. Germline assignment: CDR1 SGHNT and CDR2 YYREEE (reference sequence). V gave up 4 bases and J gave up 7 bases; unmatched junction bases: 12. CDR3 size: 15 residues. The CDR3 loop reads CASSLAGQGLVEQYF. CDR3 sequence (DNA): TGTGCCAGCAGCCTTGCAGGACAGGGGCTTGTGGAGCAGTACTTC.